These T cell receptor beta chains were read from a single sample in a study of CXCR3-negative and CXCR3-positive naive CD8 T cells. TCRdb re-called the 5' RACE reads; every CDR3 protein appears as one record, without DNA. This sample's table has about 40,000 distinct CDR3 sequences. The specimen sequenced was naive CXCR3- CD8+ T cells from blood. These TCRs come from a human donor in good health. Some clones in this sample may be carry-over from other donors' samples. Each CDR3 is given with its conserved first and last residue. Clone size, where shown, is once, few, many, or a class for clones that have expanded.

>TRBV6-2/TRBV6-3|TRBJ2-7|.
CASSLGRIYEQYF
>TRBV7-3|TRBJ1-1|.
CATRDASEAFF
>TRBV7-2|TRBJ1-2|.
CASSLTGSNYGYTF
>TRBV29-1|TRBJ2-2|.
CSVEVGGSNTGELFF
>TRBV7-6|TRBJ1-1|medium-sized
CASSTEGQGTEAFF
>TRBV12-3/TRBV12-4|TRBJ1-3|.
CASRQGRDLRNTIYF
>TRBV5-1|TRBJ2-7|medium-sized
CASSLGTSGGVYEQYF
>TRBV19|TRBJ1-5|.
CASRLGGNSNQPQHF
>TRBV12-3/TRBV12-4|TRBJ2-6|.
CASSPDRRDRGSGANVLTF
>TRBV29-1|TRBJ1-5|.
CSVGDSNQPQHF
>TRBV27|TRBJ1-2|.
CASSPFGRVANYGYTF
>TRBV7-3|TRBJ2-3|.
CASSLTWDPQDTQYF
>TRBV3-1|TRBJ2-1|.
CASSQAELAGGDNEQFF
>TRBV29-1|TRBJ1-1|.
CSVEAPGQAFTEAFF
>TRBV9|TRBJ1-1|.
CASSDRVGNTEAFF
>TRBV7-6|TRBJ2-7|.
CASSPGRGGGYEQYF
>TRBV7-9|TRBJ2-7|.
CASSQTSLGSGQNEQYF
>TRBV6-5|TRBJ2-3|.
CASSLWTGGRDTQYF
>TRBV4-1|TRBJ1-1|.
CASSPYGQDTEAFF
>TRBV28|TRBJ2-7|.
CASSAAGAYEQYF
>TRBV29-1|TRBJ2-1|.
CSVALAGANEQFF
>TRBV20-1|TRBJ2-7|.
CSARDTGSYEQYF
>TRBV29-1|TRBJ2-5|.
CSVEHFAGLTHKETQYF
>TRBV24-1|TRBJ2-1|.
CATSDTGLGTSEQFF
>TRBV4-2|TRBJ2-5|.
CASSQVDGVGETQYF
>TRBV7-9|TRBJ2-3|.
CASSSATDTQYF
>TRBV6-5|TRBJ1-4|.
CASSYWIGGAEEKLFF
>TRBV7-2|TRBJ2-7|.
CASSPKSYEQYF
>TRBV28|TRBJ2-7|.
CAITGLAASYEQYF
>TRBV30|TRBJ2-3|.
CAWSVPTGADTDTQYF
>TRBV20-1|TRBJ2-5|.
CSARGHEGWETQYF
>TRBV7-7|TRBJ2-5|.
CASSPRTGGAETQYF
>TRBV6-2/TRBV6-3|TRBJ1-5|.
CASSATGPFNQPQHF
>TRBV7-9|TRBJ1-4|.
CASRGRSNEKLFF
>TRBV29-1|TRBJ2-7|.
CSVGGGISYEQYF